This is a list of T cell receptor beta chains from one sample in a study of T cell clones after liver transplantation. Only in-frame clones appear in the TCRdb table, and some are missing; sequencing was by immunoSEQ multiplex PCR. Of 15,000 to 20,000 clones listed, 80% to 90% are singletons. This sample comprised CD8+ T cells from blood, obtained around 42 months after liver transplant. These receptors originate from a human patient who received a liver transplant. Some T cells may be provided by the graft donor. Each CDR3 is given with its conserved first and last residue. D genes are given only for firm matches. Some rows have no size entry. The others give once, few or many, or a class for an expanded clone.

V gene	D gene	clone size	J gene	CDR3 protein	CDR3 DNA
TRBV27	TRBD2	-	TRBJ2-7	CASSLSRGFMYEQYF	TGTGCCAGCAGTTTATCGCGGGGGTTCATGTACGAGCAGTACTTC
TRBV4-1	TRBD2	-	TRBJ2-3	CASSQDVAGATDTQYF	TGCGCCAGCAGCCAAGATGTAGCGGGAGCGACAGATACGCAGTATTTT
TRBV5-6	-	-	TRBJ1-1	CASSLGWGLDTEAFF	TGTGCCAGCAGCTTGGGTTGGGGTTTGGACACTGAAGCTTTCTTT
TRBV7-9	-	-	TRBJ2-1	CASSLGAGTFYNEQFF	TGTGCCAGCAGCTTAGGGGCGGGGACGTTCTACAATGAGCAGTTCTTC
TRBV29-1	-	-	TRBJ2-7	CSVEDNSYEQYF	TGCAGCGTTGAAGATAACTCCTACGAGCAGTACTTC
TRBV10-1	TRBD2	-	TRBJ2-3	CASSAGLEADTQYF	TGCGCCAGCAGTGCGGGACTAGAGGCTGATACGCAGTATTTT
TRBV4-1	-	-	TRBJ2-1	CASSQLSTSFYNEQFF	TGCGCCAGCAGCCAATTAAGCACCTCATTCTACAATGAGCAGTTCTTC
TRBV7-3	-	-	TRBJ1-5	CASSDLGGAQHF	TGTGCCAGCAGCGACCTGGGTGGGGCCCAGCATTTT
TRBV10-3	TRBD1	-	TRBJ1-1	CAISEQGALNTEAFF	TGTGCCATCAGTGAACAGGGGGCCCTGAACACTGAAGCTTTCTTT
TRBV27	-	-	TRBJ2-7	CASSGLDGRAYEQYF	TGTGCCAGCAGTGGCCTGGACGGGAGAGCATACGAGCAGTACTTC
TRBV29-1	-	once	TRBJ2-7	CSVEDRIEEGYEQYF	TGCAGCGTTGAAGATCGTATCGAAGAGGGTTACGAGCAGTACTTC
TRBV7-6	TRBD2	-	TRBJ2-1	CASSPGTSGSGRYNEQFF	TGTGCCAGCAGCCCGGGGACTAGCGGGAGCGGACGGTACAATGAGCAGTTCTTC
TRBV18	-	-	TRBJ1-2	CASSPPPNVGGRYGYTF	TGTGCCAGCTCACCACCCCCAAACGTGGGTGGCAGGTATGGCTACACCTTC
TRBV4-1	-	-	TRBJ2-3	CASSQDPGADTQYF	TGCGCCAGCAGCCAAGATCCTGGAGCAGATACGCAGTATTTT
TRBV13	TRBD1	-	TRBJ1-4	CASSVRDRGSEKLFF	TGTGCCAGCAGCGTCCGGGACAGGGGCTCTGAAAAACTGTTTTTT
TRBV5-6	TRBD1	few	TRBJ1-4	CASSLARTGNTLANEKLFF	TGTGCCAGCAGCTTGGCCCGGACAGGGAATACGTTAGCTAATGAAAAACTGTTTTTT